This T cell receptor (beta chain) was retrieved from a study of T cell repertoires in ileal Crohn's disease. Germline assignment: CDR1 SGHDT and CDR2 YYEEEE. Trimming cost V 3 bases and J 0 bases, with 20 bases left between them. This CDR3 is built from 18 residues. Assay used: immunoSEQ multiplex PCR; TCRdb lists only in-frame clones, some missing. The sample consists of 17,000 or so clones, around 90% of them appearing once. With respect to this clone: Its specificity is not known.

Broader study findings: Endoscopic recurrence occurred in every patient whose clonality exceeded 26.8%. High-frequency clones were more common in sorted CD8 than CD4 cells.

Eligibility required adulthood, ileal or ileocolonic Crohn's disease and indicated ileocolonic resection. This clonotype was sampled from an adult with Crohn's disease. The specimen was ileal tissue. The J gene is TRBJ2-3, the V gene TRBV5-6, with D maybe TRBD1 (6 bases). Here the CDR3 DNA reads TGTGCCAGCAGCTCGACCCCTTGGTACAGGGCTAGCACAGATACGCAGTATTTT. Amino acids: CASSSTPWYRASTDTQYF.